Given below is one TCR beta chain in context. What this receptor recognizes is not known. No quality values exist for individual bases; no much larger clone is one base distant. These data originate in a study of CD8 T cells in Susac syndrome (dated by TCRdb to about 2019). General notes on the study: Repertoire sequencing was used to test whether CD8+ T cell activation and differentiation in Susac syndrome was antigen driven. General study outcomes and caveats: The study acknowledged that relatively few individuals were included in the TCR sequencing and HLA analysis.

Peripheral blood CD8+ and CD4+ T cells from healthy donors, Susac syndrome patients and multiple sclerosis patients were profiled by high-throughput TCR beta sequencing. The multiple sclerosis controls were treatment-naive patients whose relapsing-remitting disease, either stable or active, fulfilled the revised McDonald criteria. CD8+ TEMRA cells were enriched by FACS, while bulk CD8+ and CD4+ T cells were purified by magnetic negative isolation. Blood was collected in EDTA tubes and processed within 24 hours, with PBMCs isolated through density gradient centrifugation. PBMCs intended for TCR sequencing were frozen in liquid nitrogen and were later thawed in a 37 degrees C water bath. A purity of at least 90% was achieved for sorted or isolated CD4+, CD8+ and CD8+ TEMRA cells. RNA was extracted using the RNeasy kit, and about 0.45 to 1 ug of the RNA was reverse transcribed with random hexamers. The immunoSEQ multiplex PCR assay, which covers 54 Vbeta and 13 Jbeta segments, was used to amplify TCR beta CDR3 regions. To correct PCR amplification bias, a synthetic template baseline was used for both primer optimization and computational correction. The study's processing was this. Reads were assigned to V, D and J genes according to IMGT and analyzed in immunoSEQ Analyzer, with only productive sequences retained. To calculate clonality, Shannon entropy was normalized by log2 of the number of productive unique sequences and then subtracted from one. Public and private clones were assessed among the 100 most prevalent clones of each patient and control. Clones were defined as Susac-specific if absent from the healthy and MS cohorts, from 1052 published viral clones and from other ImmuneACCESS disease sequences. The public reads were quality trimmed at Q25 with fastp and then assembled into clones with MiXCR by TCRdb, keeping productive beta chains. Duplicate CDR3 protein sequences are folded into a single record with the most common DNA and genes. It is TCRdb's table, rather than the study itself, that gives the V and J calls and clone size. The sample records approximately 150,000 distinct CDR3 sequences, approximately 93% of which are singletons. Of the sample, about 0.1% falls within the top ten clones.

Ends trimmed: V by 6 bases, J by 6 bases; bases unmatched to a gene: 11. The CDR3 sequence holds 14 residues, the cysteine and phenylalanine included. Of all the DNA, just the CDR3 is kept, 42 bases in frame from base 1. Looking up the germline V gene yields CDR1 SGHTA and CDR2 FQGNSA. Sequencing input: CD4+ T cells from PBMCs. The chain is assembled from TRBV7-2 and TRBJ2-7; 7 of the junction bases match TRBD2. This receptor was taken from a human donor with multiple sclerosis. In nucleotides, the sequence is TGTGCCAGCAGAGCCGGGACTACAAACAGCGAGCAGTACTTC. This yields the protein CASRAGTTNSEQYF.